This entry lists 15 T cell receptor beta chains sequenced from one sample in a study of shared clonotypes between healthy human individuals. The table came from immunoSEQ multiplex PCR; TCRdb's copy has only in-frame clones and leaves some out. This table has roughly 2.5 million clones, 90% to 95% appearing once. The sample was naive CD4+ T cells sorted from blood. Subset in this sample: CD45RA+ positively selected. The receptors originated from a man aged 18 to 29 in good health.

The chain employs TRBV6-5 and TRBJ2-2; D remains ambiguous. Germline lookup yields CDR1 MNHEY and CDR2 SVGAGI. This CDR3 comprises 13 residues. Trimming left V 6 bases short and J 7 bases short, with 12 bases between. In DNA form, the CDR3 reads TGTGCCAGCAGCCTTGCCCCGTTCGGGGAGCTGTTTTTT. The encoded protein is CASSLAPFGELFF.

This clone has a single count. The chain links TRBV2 to TRBJ2-5; TRBD1 agrees at 9 bases. J gave up 1 base and V 6 bases, and 6 bases lay outside the gene matches. CDR1 is SNHLY, CDR2 FYNNEI, per germline. The CDR3 covers 15 residues. The CDR3 DNA reads as TGTGCCAGCAGAGAACAGGGGGCGCTCCAAGAGACCCAGTACTTC. Residues: CASREQGALQETQYF.

This clone came up once. The V and J genes are TRBV29-1 and TRBJ2-2; D uncertain. CDR3 length: 13 residues. Germline V gene data show CDR1 as SQVTM and CDR2 as ANQGSEA. Trimming stripped 7 bases from V and 1 base from J, with 10 bases between. The CDR3 DNA is TGCAGCGCTCTACATATGAACACCGGGGAGCTGTTTTTT. The encoded protein is CSALHMNTGELFF.

The sample holds one count of this clone. The chain uses TRBV6-1 and TRBJ2-5; D possibly corresponds to TRBD2 (5 bases). The CDR3 consists of 14 residues. Looked up from germline, CDR1 is MNHNS and CDR2 is SASEGT. Trimming left V 7 bases short and J 2 bases short, with 14 bases between. The CDR3 loop reads CASMRADTQETQYF. The CDR3 DNA sequence: TGTGCCAGCATGCGGGCTGACACTCAAGAGACCCAGTACTTC.

CDR3 protein: CASSYSLAITDTQYF. Here the CDR3 DNA reads TGTGCCAGCAGTTACTCGCTCGCTATCACAGATACGCAGTATTTT. The chain couples TRBV6-5 to TRBJ2-3; D unclear. V lost 0 bases and J lost 2, with 9 bases in between. CDR3 length: 15 amino acids. CDR1 and CDR2 from the germline V gene are MNHEY and SVGAGI.

This clone was counted a single time. The chain has TRBV19 and TRBJ2-2, with D possibly being TRBD1 (6 bases). CDR3 size: 17 residues. In germline, CDR1 is LNHDA, CDR2 SQIVND (reference sequence). Trimming removed 3 bases from V and 2 bases from J, with 16 bases in between. The DNA of the CDR3 is TGTGCCAGTAGTATTATGTCAGGGGCCCTAAACACCGGGGAGCTGTTTTTT. Protein: CASSIMSGALNTGELFF.

The chain links TRBV30 to TRBJ1-3; 7 nucleotides line up with TRBD1. The CDR3 is 15 amino acids. Germline CDR1 is GTSNPN and CDR2 is SVGIG (reference sequence). The V and J ends lost 4 bases and 4 bases, in that order; junction bases with no gene match: 10. CDR3 loop: CAWNRGTGSGNTIYF. The CDR3 DNA reads TGTGCCTGGAACAGGGGCACCGGCTCGGGAAACACCATATATTTT. The entire variable domain, with the rest obtained from reference TRBV30 and TRBJ1-3, is as follows: SQTIHQWPATLVQPVGSPLSLECTVEGTSNPNLYWYRQAAGRGLQLLFYSVGIGQISSEVPQNLSASRPQDRQFILSSKKLLLSDSGFYLCAWNRGTGSGNTIYFGEGSWLTVV.

This clone has only one observation. Additional DNA sequences in this sample encode the identical CDR3. CDR3 protein: CASSLAGGTGELFF. The CDR3 nucleotides read TGTGCCAGCAGCTTAGCGGGGGGCACCGGGGAGCTGTTTTTT. The chain links TRBV7-9 to TRBJ2-2, with a weak D call TRBD2 (6 bases). The germline CDR1 and CDR2 sequences are SEHNR and FQNEAQ (reference sequence). V shed 0 bases and J shed 4 bases, with 6 bases lying between them. CDR3 length: 14 amino acids.

This clone was observed once. The chain joins TRBV7-2 to TRBJ2-6; D might be TRBD1 or TRBD2, each matching 5 bases. CDR3 length: 18 amino acids. Per germline, CDR1 SGHTA and CDR2 FQGNSA. V dropped 2 bases and J dropped 0 bases, with 14 bases sitting between them. The CDR3 DNA reads as TGTGCCAGCAGCTTAAGCGACGGGACCTACTCTGGGGCCAACGTCCTGACTTTC. This encodes CASSLSDGTYSGANVLTF.

This rearrangement joins TRBV10-3 to TRBJ2-1; the match to TRBD1 covers 10 bases. The CDR3 loop spans 16 amino acids. Germline assignment: CDR1 ENHRY and CDR2 SYGVKD. The V segment lost 4 bases and the J segment 6 bases; nucleotides outside the gene matches: 9. The CDR3 DNA follows: TGTGCCATCAGTGTCCGGGGGACAGGGGTCGGCAATGAGCAGTTCTTC. Translated, it gives CAISVRGTGVGNEQFF.

This chain links TRBV6-1 with TRBJ2-2, with unresolved D. V was trimmed by 10 bases and J by 4 bases, leaving 13 bases between them. The CDR3 sequence is 13 residues long. The germline V gene encodes CDR1 MNHNS and CDR2 SASEGT. The CDR3 sequence is CATRTAATGELFF. The DNA for the CDR3 is TGTGCCACCCGAACGGCTGCCACCGGGGAGCTGTTTTTT.

This rearrangement joins TRBV10-3 to TRBJ1-1, with a possible D match to TRBD1 (5 bases). The CDR3 is 16 residues long. Germline V gene sequence: CDR1 ENHRY, CDR2 SYGVKD. V was shortened by 0 bases and J by 1 base, with 12 bases between the two germline ends. The CDR3, as DNA: TGTGCCATCAGTGAGTCGAGACTTCAGGGGAACACTGAAGCTTTCTTT. Translating gives CAISESRLQGNTEAFF.

The sample holds a few counts of this clone. The chain links TRBV10-2 to TRBJ1-1; D is uncertain. Germline CDR1 and CDR2: WSHSY and SAAADI. Trimming cost V 4 bases and J 5 bases, with 8 bases left between them. The CDR3 is 12 residues long. The CDR3 here is CASSAARTEAFF. The CDR3 DNA is TGCGCCAGCAGTGCCGCAAGGACTGAAGCTTTCTTT.

This chain links TRBV7-2 with TRBJ2-4; D is uncertain. The germline V and J ends were trimmed by 1 base and 7 bases, with 11 bases remaining between them. This CDR3 is built from 14 residues. Germline V gene lookup returns CDR1 SGHTA and CDR2 FQGNSA. The CDR3 nucleotides are TGTGCCAGCAGCTTAGGTAGTAGTCTCAACATTCAGTACTTC. Translation gives CASSLGSSLNIQYF. The full variable domain, completed using reference TRBV7-2 and TRBJ2-4, is GAGVSQSPSNKVTEKGKDVELRCDPISGHTALYWYRQSLGQGLEFLIYFQGNSAPDKSGLPSDRFSAERTGGSVSTLTIQRTQQEDSAVYLCASSLGSSLNIQYFGAGTRLSVL.

To note about this clone: The sample contains more than one DNA sequence encoding this CDR3. The V and J genes are TRBV6-6 and TRBJ2-1, with D uncertain. CDR1 is MNHNY, CDR2 SVGAGI, per germline (reference sequence). The CDR3 has 11 amino acids. Trimming pared 7 bases from V and 4 bases from J, leaving 5 bases between. CDR3 DNA: TGTGCCAGCACCCAGTACAATGAGCAGTTCTTC. Translated: CASTQYNEQFF.